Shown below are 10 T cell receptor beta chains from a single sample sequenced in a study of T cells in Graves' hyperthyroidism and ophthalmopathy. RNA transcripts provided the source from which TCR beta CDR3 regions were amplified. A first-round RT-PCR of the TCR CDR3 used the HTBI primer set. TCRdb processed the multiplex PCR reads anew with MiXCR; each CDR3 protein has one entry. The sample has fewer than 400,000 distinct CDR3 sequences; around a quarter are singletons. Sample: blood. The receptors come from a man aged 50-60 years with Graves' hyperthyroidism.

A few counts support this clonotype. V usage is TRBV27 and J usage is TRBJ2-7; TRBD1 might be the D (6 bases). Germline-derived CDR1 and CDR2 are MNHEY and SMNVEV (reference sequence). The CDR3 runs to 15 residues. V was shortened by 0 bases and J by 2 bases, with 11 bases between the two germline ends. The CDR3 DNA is TGTGCCAGCAGTTTATCTGAGGACAGAGCCTACGAGCAGTACTTC. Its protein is CASSLSEDRAYEQYF.

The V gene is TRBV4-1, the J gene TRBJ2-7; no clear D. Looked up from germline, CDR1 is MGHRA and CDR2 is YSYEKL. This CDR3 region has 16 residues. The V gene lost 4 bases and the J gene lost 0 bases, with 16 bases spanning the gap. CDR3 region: CASSPSSHSDSYEQYF. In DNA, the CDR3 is TGCGCCAGCAGCCCATCCTCTCACAGCGACTCCTACGAGCAGTACTTC.

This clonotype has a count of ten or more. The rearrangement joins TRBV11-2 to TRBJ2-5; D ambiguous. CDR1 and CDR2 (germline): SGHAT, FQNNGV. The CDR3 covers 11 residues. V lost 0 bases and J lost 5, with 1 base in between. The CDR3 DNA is TGTGCCAGCAGCTTAGACGAGACCCAGTACTTC. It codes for CASSLDETQYF.

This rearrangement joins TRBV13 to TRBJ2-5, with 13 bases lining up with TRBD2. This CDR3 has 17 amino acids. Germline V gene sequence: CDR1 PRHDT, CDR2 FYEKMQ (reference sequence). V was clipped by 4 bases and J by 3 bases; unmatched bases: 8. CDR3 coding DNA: TGTGCCAGCAGCTCATTCCCCGGACTAGCGGGAGAAGAGACCCAGTACTTC. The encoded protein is CASSSFPGLAGEETQYF.

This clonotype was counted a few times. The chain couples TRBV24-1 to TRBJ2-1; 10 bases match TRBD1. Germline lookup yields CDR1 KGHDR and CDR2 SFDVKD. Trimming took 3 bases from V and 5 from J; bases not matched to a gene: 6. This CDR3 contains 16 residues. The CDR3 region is CATSDVPGQGNNEQFF. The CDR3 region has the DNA TGTGCCACCAGTGATGTCCCGGGACAGGGGAACAATGAGCAGTTCTTC.

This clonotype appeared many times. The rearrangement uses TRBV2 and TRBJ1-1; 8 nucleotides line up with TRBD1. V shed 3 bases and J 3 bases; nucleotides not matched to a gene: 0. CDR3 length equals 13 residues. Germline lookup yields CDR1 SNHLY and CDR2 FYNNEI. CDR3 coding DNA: TGTGCCAGCAGTGAGACAGGGGACACTGAAGCTTTCTTT. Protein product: CASSETGDTEAFF.

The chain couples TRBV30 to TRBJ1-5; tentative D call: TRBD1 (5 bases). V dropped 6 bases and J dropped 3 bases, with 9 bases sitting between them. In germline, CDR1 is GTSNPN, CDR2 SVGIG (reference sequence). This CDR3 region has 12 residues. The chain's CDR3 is CACSRDNQPQHF. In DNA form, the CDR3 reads TGTGCCTGCAGCAGGGACAATCAGCCCCAGCATTTT.

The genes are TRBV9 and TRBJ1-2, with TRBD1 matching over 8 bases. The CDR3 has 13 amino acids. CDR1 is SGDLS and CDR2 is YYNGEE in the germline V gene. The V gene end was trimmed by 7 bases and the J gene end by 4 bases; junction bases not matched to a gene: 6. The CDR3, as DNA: TGTGCCAGCCCGGGACAGGACCGCTATGGCTACACCTTC. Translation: CASPGQDRYGYTF.

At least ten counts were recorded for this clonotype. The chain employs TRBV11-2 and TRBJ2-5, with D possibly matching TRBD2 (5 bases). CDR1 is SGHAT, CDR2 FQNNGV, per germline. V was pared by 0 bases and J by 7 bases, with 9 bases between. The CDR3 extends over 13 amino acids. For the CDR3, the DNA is TGTGCCAGCAGCTTAGAGCTGGCGGGGACCCAGTACTTC. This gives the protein CASSLELAGTQYF.

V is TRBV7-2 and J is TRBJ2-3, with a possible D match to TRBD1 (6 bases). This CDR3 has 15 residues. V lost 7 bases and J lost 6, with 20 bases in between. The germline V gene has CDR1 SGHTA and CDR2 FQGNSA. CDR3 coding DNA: TGTGCCAGCACCATAGATGGGGGCCAGAGTGATACGCAGTATTTT. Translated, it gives CASTIDGGQSDTQYF. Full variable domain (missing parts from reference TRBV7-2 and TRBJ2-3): GAGVSQSPSNKVTEKGKDVELRCDPISGHTALYWYRQSLGQGLEFLIYFQGNSAPDKSGLPSDRFSAERTGGSVSTLTIQRTQQEDSAVYLCASTIDGGQSDTQYFGPGTRLTVL.